The sequence of this T cell receptor (beta chain) was determined in a study of tumour-infiltrating T cells in Burkitt lymphoma. Study-wide context: Repertoire clonality predicted overall and progression-free survival.

Sequenced by immunoSEQ multiplex PCR; TCRdb stores in-frame clones only, minus some. The sample has fewer than 20,000 clones; 80% are singletons. Trimming took off 0 bases at V and 0 bases at J, with 8 bases between the two ends. Per germline, CDR1 MRHNA and CDR2 SNTAGT. The CDR3 loop spans 15 amino acids. The clonotype comes from a human donor with diffuse large B-cell lymphoma. This chain uses TRBV6-4 with TRBJ2-5, with D unresolved. The material sequenced was tumor tissue. The CDR3 bases are TGTGCCAGCAGTGACTCGATAGGGAACCAAGAGACCCAGTACTTC. Protein sequence: CASSDSIGNQETQYF.